These 7 T cell receptor beta chains were all obtained from the same sample, sequenced in a study of low-dose radiotherapy and immunotherapy resistance in tumors. First-strand cDNA used TRAV- and TRBV-specific primers, covering alpha and beta chains. Amplification of TCRs used a constant-region primer and V-primer adapter for about 20 PCR cycles. One entry per CDR3 protein results from TCRdb running MiXCR on the reads. This table has 15,000 to 20,000 distinct CDR3 sequences, around 72% appearing once. These TCRs come from a human donor with advanced metastatic prostate, ovarian, gallbladder or colorectal cancer (not recorded which). This table probably holds off-target reads from a library built for another chain.

The chain uses TRBV6-5 and TRBJ1-2; D gene ambiguous. This CDR3 has 17 amino acids. Germline assignment: CDR1 MNHEY and CDR2 SVGAGI. V lost 4 bases and J 5 bases, leaving 23 bases between the germline ends. The CDR3 sequence: CASSSRRPPTQLYGYTF. The CDR3 DNA follows: TGTGCCAGCAGTTCTCGACGTCCCCCTACTCAACTGTATGGCTACACCTTC.

This rearrangement joins TRBV4-1 to TRBJ2-5, with D perhaps matching TRBD1 or TRBD2 (5 bases each). Trimming pared 0 bases from V and 5 bases from J, leaving 13 bases between. This CDR3 contains 15 residues. Germline CDR1 is MGHRA and CDR2 is YSYEKL. DNA for the CDR3: TGCGCCAGCAGCCAAGACGCGATAGGGGACGAGACCCAGTACTTC. Amino acids: CASSQDAIGDETQYF.

The V and J genes are TRBV28 and TRBJ2-5, with a weak D call TRBD2 (7 bases). Trimming left V 6 bases short and J 5 bases short, with 16 bases between. CDR3 length equals 14 residues. Germline V gene lookup returns CDR1 MDHEN and CDR2 SYDVKM. The CDR3 sequence is CASSTPRGGETQYF. As DNA, the CDR3 is TGTGCCAGCAGCACGCCCAGGGGAGGGGAGACCCAGTACTTC. The full variable domain, its missing parts supplied by reference TRBV28 and TRBJ2-5, is DVKVTQSSRYLVKRTGEKVFLECVQDMDHENMFWYRQDPGLGLRLIYFSYDVKMKEKGDIPEGYSVSREKKERFSLILESASTNQTSMYLCASSTPRGGETQYFGPGTRLLVL.

The CDR3 sequence is CASSPNFGLAGGPGNEQFF. The CDR3 bases are TGTGCCAGCTCACCAAACTTCGGACTAGCGGGGGGGCCAGGCAATGAGCAGTTCTTC. V is TRBV18 and J is TRBJ2-1, with 15 bases fitting TRBD2. This CDR3 is built from 19 residues. Germline trimming cut 2 bases from V and 6 bases from J; bases unmatched to any gene: 11. Germline CDR1 KGHSH, CDR2 LQKENI.

CDR3 in amino acids: CSAYSGRGLADTQYF. The CDR3 bases are TGCAGTGCCTATAGCGGGAGAGGTTTGGCAGATACGCAGTATTTT. This chain joins TRBV20-1 and TRBJ2-3; 9 positions match TRBD2. The junction had 11 bases not matched to a gene; V was cut back by 6 bases and J by 4 bases. Germline V lookup: CDR1 DFQATT, CDR2 SNEGSKA (reference sequence). CDR3 length: 15 residues.

This chain connects TRBV11-2 to TRBJ1-3, with 7 bases lining up with TRBD1. This CDR3 region has 16 residues. Trimming at V came to 5 bases and at J to 0 bases, leaving 7 bases not matched to a gene. Germline V gene sequence: CDR1 SGHAT, CDR2 FQNNGV. CDR3 protein: CASSPGDRHSGNTIYF. CDR3 in DNA: TGTGCCAGCAGCCCGGGGGACAGACACTCTGGAAACACCATATATTTT.

The genes are TRBV29-1 and TRBJ2-3; TRBD1 agrees at 7 bases. Germline V lookup: CDR1 SQVTM, CDR2 ANQGSEA. With V trimmed by 5 bases and J by 1 base, 9 bases remained unmatched. The CDR3 sequence is 15 residues long. The CDR3 region has the DNA TGCAGCGTTACAGGACAGGATGGGGGCACAGATACGCAGTATTTT. It is translated as CSVTGQDGGTDTQYF.